The 25 T cell receptor beta chains reported below all come from one sample, sequenced in a study of blood T cell repertoires in COVID-19. Produced via immunoSEQ multiplex PCR; TCRdb's table is partial and in-frame only. The sample has around 140,000 clones; approximately 78% are singletons. Source material: PBMCs or T cells enriched from blood (not recorded which). These receptors originate from a woman aged 45-65 years who had recovered from COVID-19.

This sequence joins TRBV30 and TRBJ1-1, with 8 positions matching TRBD1. CDR3 length: 13 amino acids. Unmatched junction bases numbered 6, after V lost 5 bases and J lost 4 bases. The germline V gene has CDR1 GTSNPN and CDR2 SVGIG (reference sequence). In DNA form, the CDR3 reads TGTGCCTGGGGACAGGGTCTCTCCACTGAAGCTTTCTTT. It yields the protein CAWGQGLSTEAFF. Combining the CDR3 with reference TRBV30 and TRBJ1-1 gives the whole variable domain SQTIHQWPATLVQPVGSPLSLECTVEGTSNPNLYWYRQAAGRGLQLLFYSVGIGQISSEVPQNLSASRPQDRQFILSSKKLLLSDSGFYLCAWGQGLSTEAFFGQGTRLTVV.

This chain connects TRBV5-1 to TRBJ1-2; D is unresolved. The CDR3 runs to 15 residues. V was cut by 0 bases and J by 0 bases, with 9 bases left in between. Germline values: CDR1 SGHRS, CDR2 YFSETQ. The CDR3 loop reads CASSLEAGANYGYTF. In nucleotides, the CDR3 is TGCGCCAGCAGCTTGGAAGCGGGCGCTAACTATGGCTACACCTTC.

The chain has TRBV7-9 and TRBJ1-2; D remains ambiguous. This CDR3 contains 13 residues. V lost 5 bases, J lost 4 bases, and 11 bases lay in between. Germline V gene data show CDR1 as SEHNR and CDR2 as FQNEAQ (reference sequence). The CDR3 is CASSAPSVYGYTF. In DNA form, the CDR3 reads TGTGCCAGCAGCGCCCCTAGTGTCTATGGCTACACCTTC.

This clone has only a few counts. The V call is TRBV5-6, the J call TRBJ1-1, with a tentative D call TRBD1 (6 bases). The CDR3 is 15 amino acids. V was shortened by 0 bases and J by 8 bases, with 17 bases between the two germline ends. Germline-derived CDR1 and CDR2 are SGHDT and YYEEEE. CDR3 nucleotide sequence: TGTGCCAGCAGCTTGGGGAGTCGACGTGGGGGCGAAGCTTTCTTT. It codes for CASSLGSRRGGEAFF.

The gene calls are TRBV6-6 and TRBJ1-3; 10 nucleotides match TRBD1. V gave up 5 bases and J gave up 4 bases; unmatched junction bases: 2. The CDR3 runs to 14 residues. Germline lookup yields CDR1 MNHNY and CDR2 SVGAGI (reference sequence). The CDR3 spells CASSRDRGGNTIYF. The CDR3, as DNA: TGTGCCAGCAGTAGGGACAGGGGAGGAAACACCATATATTTT.

In its sample, this clone was seen once. This chain links TRBV27 with TRBJ2-5, with TRBD1 matching over 8 bases. V lost 8 bases to trimming and J lost 2 bases; unmatched junction nucleotides: 7. The germline V gene has CDR1 MNHEY and CDR2 SMNVEV (reference sequence). This CDR3 has 14 amino acids. The CDR3 DNA sequence: TGTGCCAGCGGGTTACAGGGGGTTCAAGAGACCCAGTACTTC. Protein product: CASGLQGVQETQYF.

The table lists this clone with a count of one. The J gene is TRBJ1-5, the V gene TRBV5-6, with TRBD1 matching over 9 bases. The CDR3 contains 15 residues. Germline CDR1 and CDR2: SGHDT and YYEEEE. Losses at the gene ends were 2 bases for V and 7 bases for J; bases not matched to a gene: 7. The CDR3, as DNA: TGTGCCAGCAGCTTCAGACAGGGGGGGGCCCAGCCCCAGCATTTT. This gives the protein CASSFRQGGAQPQHF.

This chain connects TRBV5-1 to TRBJ2-2; D unclear. The CDR3 sequence is 15 residues long. The germline V gene has CDR1 SGHRS and CDR2 YFSETQ. Between the trimmed V and J ends, which lost 5 bases and 0 bases, there was a span of 11 bases. The CDR3 bases are TGCGCCAGCAGATCAGGCACCGCGAACACCGGGGAGCTGTTTTTT. Translating it yields CASRSGTANTGELFF.

The rearrangement joins TRBV28 to TRBJ2-1, with 8 bases identical to TRBD2. The J segment lost 7 bases and the V segment lost 4 bases, leaving 15 bases of the junction unmatched. Germline CDR1 and CDR2: MDHEN and SYDVKM. The length of the CDR3 is 17 residues. CDR3: CASSSLAGTPNWNEQFF. The CDR3 DNA reads TGTGCCAGCAGTTCCCTAGCGGGCACACCTAACTGGAATGAGCAGTTCTTC.

This chain's CDR3 is CASSLRQGGTDTQYF. The CDR3 bases are TGTGCCAGCTCACTACGACAGGGGGGCACAGATACGCAGTATTTT. The rearrangement links TRBV18 to TRBJ2-3, with 9 bases fitting TRBD1. V gave up 4 bases and J gave up 1 base; unmatched junction bases: 3. CDR1 and CDR2 (germline): KGHSH, LQKENI. The CDR3 is made up of 15 amino acids.

V and J are TRBV3-1 (or the pseudogene TRBV3-2) and TRBJ2-5; D possibly corresponds to TRBD2 (6 bases). Trimming left V 5 bases short and J 4 bases short, with 17 bases between. Germline CDR1 reads LGHDT; CDR2 reads YNNKEL (reference sequence). This CDR3 contains 15 residues. CDR3 DNA: TGTGCCAGCAGCTTCCGATTCGCGGGACGAGAGACCCAGTACTTC. It encodes CASSFRFAGRETQYF.

The chain recombines TRBV7-2 with TRBJ1-4; maybe TRBD1 (6 bases). The V gene's germline CDR1 is SGHTA and CDR2 FQGNSA. This CDR3 contains 15 residues. Trimming removed 3 bases from V and 0 bases from J, with 8 bases in between. This CDR3 reads CASSLDSATNEKLFF. CDR3 DNA sequence: TGTGCCAGCAGCTTGGACAGTGCAACTAATGAAAAACTGTTTTTT.

The V gene is TRBV7-6, the J gene TRBJ2-7, with 9 bases lining up with TRBD2. The germline V gene has CDR1 SGHVS and CDR2 FNYEAQ. The CDR3 runs 14 residues. V dropped 4 bases and J dropped 6; count of bases not matched to a gene: 7. In DNA, the CDR3 is TGTGCCAGCAGCTCCGTAGCGGGGGTAGGCGAGCAGTACGTC. Translation: CASSSVAGVGEQYV.

The chain couples TRBV5-1 to TRBJ2-3; 8 bases map to TRBD2. The CDR3 has 10 residues. V was pared by 10 bases and J by 6 bases, with 1 base of the junction left unmatched. From germline, CDR1 is SGHRS and CDR2 YFSETQ. The CDR3 DNA reads as TGCGCCCGCGGGGGGGATACGCAGTATTTT. Its translation: CARGGDTQYF.

This clone was counted between two and nine times. CDR3 DNA: TGTGCCACCAAATTAAGGACGGGAGTCACCTACGAGCAGTACTTC. Translation: CATKLRTGVTYEQYF. The V call is TRBV28, the J call TRBJ2-7; tentative D call: TRBD2 (6 bases). V lost 10 bases and J 2 bases, leaving 21 bases between the germline ends. Germline V CDR1 and CDR2: MDHEN, SYDVKM. The CDR3 runs to 15 residues.

The rearrangement joins TRBV19 to TRBJ1-1; 8 bases match TRBD1. The CDR3 is 16 amino acids. V gave up 1 base and J gave up 0 bases; unmatched junction bases: 4. Per germline, CDR1 LNHDA and CDR2 SQIVND (reference sequence). This CDR3 is CASSIAPTGVNTEAFF. Written as DNA, the CDR3 is TGTGCCAGTAGTATAGCTCCGACAGGGGTGAACACTGAAGCTTTCTTT.

The CDR3 is CASSQGGRGKETQYF. CDR3 sequence (DNA): TGTGCCAGCAGCCAAGGTGGGCGGGGGAAAGAGACCCAGTACTTC. V is TRBV3-1 (or the pseudogene TRBV3-2) and J is TRBJ2-5; 7 nucleotides line up with TRBD2. This CDR3 spans 15 amino acids. The V gene's germline CDR1 is LGHDT and CDR2 YNNKEL (reference sequence). With 1 base clipped from V and 3 bases from J, the junction kept 5 bases outside the gene matches.

This clone came up once. This chain uses TRBV25-1 with TRBJ1-2, with D possibly being TRBD1 (6 bases). CDR1 and CDR2 from the germline V gene are MGHDK and SYGVNS. CDR3 length: 14 amino acids. Trimming shortened V by 6 bases and J by 4 bases, and 15 bases separated the two germline ends. CDR3 DNA: TGTGCCAGCAGCCCTAGGGGGTCTTCCTATGGCTACACCTTC. It codes for CASSPRGSSYGYTF.

V is TRBV6-5 and J is TRBJ2-2; a possible D gene is TRBD1 (5 bases). The V gene lost 7 bases and the J gene lost 0 bases, with 12 bases spanning the gap. Per the germline V gene, CDR1 is MNHEY and CDR2 is SVGAGI. CDR3 length equals 15 residues. The CDR3 nucleotides read TGTGCCAGCATTAGGACAAGCGCGAACACCGGGGAGCTGTTTTTT. Encoded protein: CASIRTSANTGELFF.

V gene TRBV5-1 combines with J gene TRBJ2-2; TRBD1 might be the D (5 bases). The V end lost 0 bases, the J end lost 7 bases, and 13 bases lay between the germline ends. Germline CDR1 SGHRS, CDR2 YFSETQ. The CDR3 has 15 amino acids. The CDR3 region is CASSLGAGPSGELFF. The CDR3 nucleotides read TGCGCCAGCAGCTTGGGAGCAGGGCCGAGCGGGGAGCTGTTTTTT.

V usage is TRBV24-1 and J usage is TRBJ1-1; a weak D match, TRBD1 (5 bases). V was shortened by 1 base and J by 5 bases, with 7 bases between the two germline ends. Germline CDR1 KGHDR, CDR2 SFDVKD. The CDR3 covers 13 residues. Written as DNA, the CDR3 is TGTGCCACCAGTGATTTTGGGGCGACTGAAGCTTTCTTT. Its translation is CATSDFGATEAFF.

The CDR3 sequence: CASSSWPTGGRSYGYTF. CDR3 nucleotide sequence: TGTGCCAGCAGCTCCTGGCCGACAGGGGGAAGGAGCTATGGCTACACCTTC. The chain is built from TRBV27 and TRBJ1-2; TRBD1 matches at 9 bases. The CDR3 has 17 residues. Trimming took 6 bases from V and 4 from J; bases not matched to a gene: 15. Germline V lookup: CDR1 MNHEY, CDR2 SMNVEV (reference sequence).

V usage is TRBV30 and J usage is TRBJ1-2; the D gene is possibly TRBD1 (6 bases). V lost 3 bases and J 5 bases, leaving 19 bases between the germline ends. Germline V gives CDR1 GTSNPN, CDR2 SVGIG (reference sequence). This CDR3 region has 15 residues. As DNA, the CDR3 is TGTGCCTGGAGATACGACACAGGGATTTCTTATGGCTACACCTTC. This encodes CAWRYDTGISYGYTF.

The chain couples TRBV6-1 to TRBJ1-6; D is uncertain. Germline CDR1 MNHNS, CDR2 SASEGT. Trimming took 1 base from V and 8 from J, leaving 6 bases between them. CDR3 size: 13 residues. CDR3 in DNA: TGTGCCAGCAGTGAAGGAGGCGATTCACCCCTCCACTTT. It codes for CASSEGGDSPLHF.

The chain couples TRBV14 to TRBJ2-1; TRBD1 matches at 9 bases. Germline CDR1 reads SGHDN; CDR2 reads FVKESK. The V segment lost 5 bases and the J segment 12 bases; nucleotides outside the gene matches: 8. This CDR3 is built from 13 residues. CDR3 protein: CASSKTGGTRQFF. In DNA form, the CDR3 reads TGTGCCAGCAGCAAGACAGGGGGGACGCGGCAGTTCTTC.